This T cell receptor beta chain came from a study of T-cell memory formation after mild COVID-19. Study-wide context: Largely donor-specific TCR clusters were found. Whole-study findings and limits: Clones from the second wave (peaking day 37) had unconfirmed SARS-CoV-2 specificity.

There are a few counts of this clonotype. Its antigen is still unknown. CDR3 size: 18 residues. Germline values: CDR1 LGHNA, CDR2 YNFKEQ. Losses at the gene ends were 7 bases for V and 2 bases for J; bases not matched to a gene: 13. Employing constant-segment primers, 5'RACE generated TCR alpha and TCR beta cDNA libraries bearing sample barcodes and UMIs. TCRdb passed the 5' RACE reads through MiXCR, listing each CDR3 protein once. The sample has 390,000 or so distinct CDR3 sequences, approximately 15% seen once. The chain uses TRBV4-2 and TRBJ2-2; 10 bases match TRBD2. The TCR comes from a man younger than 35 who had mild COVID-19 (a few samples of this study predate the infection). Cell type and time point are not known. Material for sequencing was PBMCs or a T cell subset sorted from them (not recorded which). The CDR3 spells CASTLSPSGGVNTGELFF. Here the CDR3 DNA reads TGTGCCAGCACCCTAAGCCCTAGCGGGGGAGTCAACACCGGGGAGCTGTTTTTT.